The 10 T cell receptor beta chains below were found in one sample sequenced in a study of liver allograft versus peripheral blood T cells. About the study: Comparisons were made between T cell receptor repertoires found in transplanted livers and those circulating in recipients' peripheral blood.

TCRdb redid the calling of the reads with MiXCR, one entry per CDR3 protein. The table includes about 13,000 distinct CDR3 sequences, approximately 17% detected once. These receptors came from a human patient who had a liver transplant. The graft donor may be the source of some T cells.

Many counts were recorded for this clonotype. The chain joins TRBV6-5 to TRBJ2-5, with 15 positions matching TRBD2. From germline, CDR1 is MNHEY and CDR2 SVGAGI. The CDR3 totals 15 residues. The V and J ends lost 8 bases and 7 bases, in that order; junction bases with no gene match: 8. CDR3: CASGWTSGGAGTQYF. In DNA, the CDR3 is TGTGCCAGCGGATGGACTAGCGGGGGGGCCGGGACCCAGTACTTC.

This clonotype came up many times. The rearrangement uses TRBV7-2 and TRBJ1-4; no reliable D call. Germline-derived CDR1 and CDR2 are SGHTA and FQGNSA. V shed 5 bases and J shed 8 bases, with 15 bases lying between them. The CDR3 consists of 14 residues. In DNA, the CDR3 is TGTGCCAGCAGCCCGGGGTTAGTGGACGAAAAACTGTTTTTT. It yields the protein CASSPGLVDEKLFF.

V is TRBV12-3 or TRBV12-4 and J is TRBJ2-3; 8 positions agree with TRBD2. The CDR3 length is 17 residues. V shed 8 bases and J 0 bases; nucleotides not matched to a gene: 13. This CDR3 reads CASRGLVNSPSTDTQYF. The CDR3 DNA is TGTGCCAGCCGGGGACTAGTGAACTCACCTAGCACAGATACGCAGTATTTT.

This chain connects TRBV28 to TRBJ1-2, with 8 positions matching TRBD1. V lost 6 bases, J lost 7 bases, and 13 bases stayed unmatched. Per germline, CDR1 MDHEN and CDR2 SYDVKM. This CDR3 has 15 residues. Here the CDR3 reads CASSRTGQENVGYTF. The CDR3 DNA is TGTGCCAGCAGCCGTACGGGACAGGAAAACGTTGGCTACACCTTC.

This clonotype is deemed medium-sized. This chain links TRBV18 with TRBJ2-5; no firm D call. The V end was cut by 3 bases, the J end by 5 bases, with 13 bases between. Per the germline V gene, CDR1 is KGHSH and CDR2 is LQKENI. There are 14 residues in the CDR3. This chain's CDR3 is CASSPKEGGETQYF. CDR3 DNA: TGTGCCAGCTCACCCAAGGAAGGTGGGGAGACCCAGTACTTC.

As to this clonotype: With a much larger clone just one base away, this may be a read error. The V call is TRBV7-2, the J call TRBJ2-3, with D possibly being TRBD1 (5 bases). The CDR3 is 13 amino acids. The V gene's germline CDR1 is SGHTA and CDR2 FQGNSA. This CDR3 is CDSSPQGTDTQYF. CDR3 bases: TGTGACAGCAGCCCACAGGGCACAGATACGCAGTATTTT.

This clonotype qualifies as medium-sized (0.01 to 0.1%). This chain links TRBV18 with TRBJ2-7; maybe TRBD1 (5 bases). Looked up from germline, CDR1 is KGHSH and CDR2 is LQKENI. The CDR3 is 15 residues long. The V and J ends lost 1 base and 4 bases respectively, with 14 bases between them. CDR3 loop: CASSPQGPTDYEQYF. The CDR3 coding sequence is TGTGCCAGCTCACCACAGGGGCCTACTGATTACGAGCAGTACTTC.

This clonotype came up many times. The rearrangement links TRBV28 to TRBJ1-6; 7 bases line up with TRBD1. The V and J ends lost 6 bases and 9 bases, in that order; junction bases with no gene match: 8. CDR1 is MDHEN, CDR2 SYDVKM, per germline. The CDR3 covers 14 residues. The CDR3 spells CASREGGEGSPLHF. For the CDR3, the DNA is TGTGCCAGCAGAGAAGGGGGCGAGGGTTCACCCCTCCACTTT.

This clonotype was detected ten times or more. The V gene is TRBV5-4, the J gene TRBJ1-1; D remains unclear. This CDR3 is 14 amino acids long. The V gene's germline CDR1 is SGHNT and CDR2 YYREEE (reference sequence). The ends were cut back, 2 bases at V and 1 base at J, with 9 bases in the middle. The CDR3 region is CASSLRATNTEAFF. The CDR3 nucleotides read TGTGCCAGCAGCTTAAGGGCCACGAACACTGAAGCTTTCTTT.

CDR3 nucleotides: TGTGCCAGCAGCGTAGGCGGTCAGGGTAATTCACCCCTCCACTTT. As protein: CASSVGGQGNSPLHF. The chain carries TRBV9 and TRBJ1-5, with D perhaps matching TRBD1 (5 bases). The J call may be faulty, since TRBJ1-6 better matches the DNA end. This CDR3 spans 15 amino acids. CDR1 is SGDLS and CDR2 is YYNGEE in the germline V gene.